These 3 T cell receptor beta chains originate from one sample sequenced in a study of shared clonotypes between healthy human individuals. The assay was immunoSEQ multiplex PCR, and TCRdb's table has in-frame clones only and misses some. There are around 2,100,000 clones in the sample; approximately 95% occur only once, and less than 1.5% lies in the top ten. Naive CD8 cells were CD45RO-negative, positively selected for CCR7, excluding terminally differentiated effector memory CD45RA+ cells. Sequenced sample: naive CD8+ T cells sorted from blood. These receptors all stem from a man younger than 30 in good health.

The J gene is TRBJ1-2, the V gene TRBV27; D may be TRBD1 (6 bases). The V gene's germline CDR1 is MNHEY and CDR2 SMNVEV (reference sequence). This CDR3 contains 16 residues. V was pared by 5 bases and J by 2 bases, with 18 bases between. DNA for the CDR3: TGTGCCAGCAGTCCAACCTTGGACAGCTGGAACTATGGCTACACCTTC. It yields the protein CASSPTLDSWNYGYTF.

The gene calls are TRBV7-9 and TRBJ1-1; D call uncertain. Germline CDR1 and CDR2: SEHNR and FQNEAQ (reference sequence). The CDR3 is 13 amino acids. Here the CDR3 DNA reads TGTGCTTCAACGGGCCGGTACACTGGGGAAGCTTTCTTT. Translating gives CASTGRYTGEAFF.

DNA of the CDR3: TGCGCCAGCAGCCAAGCCGGGGACTCCGCCACCTACGAGCAGTACTTC. It encodes CASSQAGDSATYEQYF. V is TRBV4-3 and J is TRBJ2-7, with a possible D match to TRBD2 (6 bases). The V end lost 1 base, the J end lost 2 bases, and 15 bases lay between the germline ends. Per the germline V gene, CDR1 is LGHNA and CDR2 is YSLEER. The CDR3 spans 16 residues.